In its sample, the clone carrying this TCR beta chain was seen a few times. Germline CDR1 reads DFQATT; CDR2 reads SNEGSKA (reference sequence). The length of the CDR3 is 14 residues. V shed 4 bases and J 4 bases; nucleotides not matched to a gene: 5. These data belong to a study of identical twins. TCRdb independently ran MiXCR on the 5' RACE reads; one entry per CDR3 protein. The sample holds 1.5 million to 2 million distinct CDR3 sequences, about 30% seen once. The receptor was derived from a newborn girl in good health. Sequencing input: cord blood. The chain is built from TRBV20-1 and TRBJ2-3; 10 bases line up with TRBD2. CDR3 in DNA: TGCAGTGCTACCCGAGCGGGAGGGGCAGATACGCAGTATTTT. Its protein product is CSATRAGGADTQYF.